Given below is one T cell receptor beta chain in context. What it binds is not known. The sample originates from a study of T cell responses to AZD1222 COVID-19 vaccine. The wider study: Second doses that came at about 4 or about 12 weeks were put together.

Repertoires were generated with immunoSEQ multiplex PCR, while TCRdb's copy carries only in-frame clones and drops some. The repertoire holds 55,000 to 85,000 clones, with 65% to 85% as singletons. Study-level findings and limits: Baseline serology detected seropositivity in only six AZD1222 recipients. Possibly, clonal diversity was underestimated; donors were largely white British and included more females.

Between the trimmed V and J ends, which lost 0 bases and 4 bases, there was a span of 12 bases. The germline CDR1 and CDR2 sequences are MNHNY and SVGAGI (reference sequence). There are 15 residues in the CDR3. The clonotype comes from an adult in good health. The sequencing used peripheral blood, collected on day 0 of AZD1222 vaccination. This chain connects TRBV6-6 to TRBJ1-1; no firm D call. CDR3 residues: CASSYSSQGSTEAFF. In nucleotides, the CDR3 is TGTGCCAGCAGTTACTCGAGCCAAGGGAGCACTGAAGCTTTCTTT.